A selection of T cell receptor beta chains follows, all from one sample in a study of cytomegalovirus exposure and HLA in healthy donors. The protocol was immunoSEQ multiplex PCR, while the TCRdb copy is restricted to in-frame clones and leaves out a portion. Among 150,000 or so clones, 78% were seen once, and the ten largest hold 7%. Sequenced material: PBMCs. Every receptor here comes from a woman aged 40 to 49 in good health and CMV-seropositive. CDR3s include the opening cysteine and the closing phenylalanine or tryptophan. A D gene is named only where the DNA matches it firmly. Clone size is stated in some rows and not others, as once, few, many or a class when expanded.

clone_size | j_call | v_call | d_call | cdr3_aa | cdr3_nt
NA | TRBJ2-3 | TRBV11-2 | NA | CASSQNLGRTGDTQYF | TGTGCCAGCAGCCAAAATCTCGGGAGGACAGGGGATACGCAGTATTTT
NA | TRBJ2-1 | TRBV5-1 | TRBD1 | CASSLGPGQGFNEQFF | TGCGCCAGCAGCTTGGGTCCGGGACAGGGATTCAATGAGCAGTTCTTC
NA | TRBJ1-5 | TRBV28 | NA | CASRPEIGAGNQPQHF | TGTGCCAGCAGACCCGAAATTGGGGCAGGAAATCAGCCCCAGCATTTT
medium-sized | TRBJ1-2 | TRBV19 | TRBD1 | CASSIDFAGQRNYGYTF | TGTGCCAGTAGTATAGATTTTGCGGGACAGAGGAACTATGGCTACACCTTC
NA | TRBJ2-1 | TRBV5-8 | NA | CASSPSGSNEQFF | TGTGCCAGCAGCCCTTCCGGGAGCAATGAGCAGTTCTTC
few | TRBJ1-1 | TRBV7-6 | TRBD1 | CASSQGGNADTEAFF | TGTGCCAGCAGCCAAGGGGGCAACGCGGACACTGAAGCTTTCTTT
NA | TRBJ1-6 | TRBV28 | NA | CASSPTLSSYNSPLHF | TGTGCCAGCAGTCCCACGCTCAGCTCCTATAATTCACCCCTCCACTTT
NA | TRBJ1-3 | TRBV19 | NA | CASSIIKPRGFSGNTIYF | TGTGCCAGTAGTATCATAAAACCAAGGGGCTTCTCTGGAAACACCATATATTTT
NA | TRBJ2-6 | TRBV9 | TRBD1 | CASSARQGADGANVLTF | TGTGCCAGCAGCGCCCGACAGGGGGCTGATGGGGCCAACGTCCTGACTTTC
NA | TRBJ2-3 | TRBV7-6 | TRBD1 | CASSTGDRGRRDTQYF | TGTGCCAGCAGCACCGGGGACAGGGGGCGCCGGGATACGCAGTATTTT
NA | TRBJ2-2 | TRBV18 | NA | CASSPQSQNTGELFF | TGTGCCAGCTCACCACAATCCCAGAACACCGGGGAGCTGTTTTTT
NA | TRBJ2-3 | TRBV19 | TRBD2 | CASSIGGGLAYF | TGTGCCAGTAGTATAGGCGGGGGGCTTGCGTATTTT